This T cell receptor beta chain was recorded in a study of beta chain features in type 1 diabetes. Study-wide points: Shortening that was moderate but significant affected the TCRB CDR3s of Type 1 diabetes patients in all four CD4+ subsets. HLA influence on TCRB rearrangement stayed unresolved here. Sequencing from cDNA could over-represent high-TCR-expressing cells. A possible short-template PCR bias applies equally to patients and controls.

This CDR3 spans 13 amino acids. V gave up 3 bases and J gave up 1 base, with 6 bases separating them. CDR1 and CDR2 from the germline V gene are SGHTA and FQGNSA. Expressed TCRB transcripts were sequenced after all isolated RNA was converted to cDNA. The data were produced by immunoSEQ multiplex PCR, yet TCRdb's version contains in-frame clones alone and is incomplete. The sample yields nearly 350,000 clones, about a tenth seen once. Each of the sorted populations had a purity greater than 95%. Details on this clone: Its antigen remains unidentified.

The sequence came from a man in his thirties or forties with type 1 diabetes. The chain uses TRBV7-2 and TRBJ1-2; tentative D call: TRBD1 (5 bases). The specimen was central memory CD4+ T cells from blood. The CDR3 bases are TGTGCCAGCAGCTTTGACAGTAACTATGGCTACACCTTC. Protein: CASSFDSNYGYTF.